One and the same sample provided the 27 T cell receptor beta chains below, sequenced in a study of CD8 T cells in ankylosing spondylitis. Overall study findings and caveats: Blood of patients with ankylosing spondylitis appeared to be characterized by a TCR beta motif of several highly homologous variants.

These receptors are not linked to any known antigen. Each CDR3 protein is one row after TCRdb ran MiXCR on the 5' RACE reads. The sample gives a few hundred thousand distinct CDR3 sequences, 20% to 25% of which show up once; about a sixth is in the top ten. The sequencing sample was made of blood, either unsorted or a sorted T cell fraction (not recorded which). The receptors shown here come from a male donor with ankylosing spondylitis.

The chain is built from TRBV5-1 and TRBJ1-2; possibly TRBD1 for D (5 bases). From germline, CDR1 is SGHRS and CDR2 YFSETQ. There are 13 residues in the CDR3. V gave up 6 bases and J gave up 4 bases, with 13 bases separating them. The chain's CDR3 is CASMQGFGYGYTF. CDR3 DNA sequence: TGCGCCAGCATGCAGGGTTTCGGCTATGGCTACACCTTC.

This chain uses TRBV4-1 with TRBJ1-4; possible D gene TRBD1, 6 bases. The CDR3 extends over 16 amino acids. V was trimmed by 1 base and J by 4 bases, leaving 13 bases between them. CDR1 and CDR2 (germline): MGHRA, YSYEKL. CDR3 amino acids: CASSQGWGANNEKLFF. CDR3 DNA sequence: TGCGCCAGCAGCCAAGGGTGGGGGGCGAATAATGAAAAACTGTTTTTT.

The chain employs TRBV5-1 and TRBJ1-1, with 7 bases that match TRBD1. Unmatched junction bases numbered 6, after V lost 3 bases and J lost 4 bases. The CDR3 totals 14 residues. Germline values: CDR1 SGHRS, CDR2 YFSETQ. This CDR3 reads CASSSQGSPTEAFF. The CDR3 DNA sequence: TGCGCCAGCAGCTCACAGGGGTCTCCCACTGAAGCTTTCTTT.

The chain links TRBV4-1 to TRBJ2-1; 8 nucleotides align to TRBD1. The V segment lost 1 base and the J segment 4 bases; nucleotides outside the gene matches: 6. Germline CDR1 and CDR2: MGHRA and YSYEKL. The CDR3 is 16 residues long. The CDR3 nucleotides read TGCGCCAGCAGCCAAGCCGGACAGGGTAAATACAATGAGCAGTTCTTC. This sequence encodes CASSQAGQGKYNEQFF.

The chain employs TRBV21-1 and TRBJ2-1. TRBV21-1 is a pseudogene locus. This CDR3 has 12 amino acids. CDR3 residues: CASSKRCKQSDF. CDR3 nucleotide sequence: TGTGCCAGCAGTAAGAGGTGCAAACAATCGGACTTC.

This clonotype has just a few counts. This chain uses TRBV7-9 with TRBJ2-1, with 10 nucleotides matching TRBD1. Germline CDR1 reads SEHNR; CDR2 reads FQNEAQ (reference sequence). Trimming at V came to 4 bases and at J to 15 bases, leaving 9 bases not matched to a gene. The CDR3 is 13 amino acids. As DNA, the CDR3 is TGTGCCAGCAGCTCCGGCGGGGACAGGGGTTCGTTCTTC. Its protein product is CASSSGGDRGSFF.

This clonotype has only a few counts. The chain employs TRBV5-1 and TRBJ2-3, with 7 bases matching TRBD2. V gave up 3 bases and J gave up 2 bases; unmatched junction bases: 6. Looked up from germline, CDR1 is SGHRS and CDR2 is YFSETQ. The CDR3 consists of 15 residues. Written as DNA, the CDR3 is TGCGCCAGCAGCTCCCGGCTAGCGGCCACAGATACGCAGTATTTT. It yields the protein CASSSRLAATDTQYF.

This clonotype was seen repeatedly, ten times or more. An end of the junction does not agree with germline; a read error may underlie this. The chain carries TRBV18 and TRBJ1-5; 8 nucleotides match TRBD1. Per germline, CDR1 KGHSH and CDR2 LQKENI. The length of the CDR3 is 14 residues. This CDR3 is CASSPGQGNQPQHF. The CDR3 nucleotides read TGCGCCAGCAGCCCAGGACAGGGAAATCAGCCCCAGCATTTT. Full variable domain (outside the CDR3, taken from reference TRBV18 and TRBJ1-5): NAGVMQNPRHLVRRRGQEARLRCSPMKGHSHVYWYRQLPEEGLKFMVYLQKENIIDESGMPKERFSAEFPKEGPSILRIQQVVRGDSAAYFCASSPGQGNQPQHFGDGTRLSIL.

The rearrangement uses TRBV18 and TRBJ2-1; TRBD2 matches 10 bases. J lost 4 bases, V lost 6 bases, and 6 bases had no gene match. CDR1 and CDR2 from the germline V gene are KGHSH and LQKENI. The CDR3 is 15 residues long. In DNA, the CDR3 is TGTGCCAGCTCTATGGGACTAGCGCAATACAATGAGCAGTTCTTC. Its translation is CASSMGLAQYNEQFF.

This clonotype was observed at least ten times. The rearrangement links TRBV12-3 or TRBV12-4 to TRBJ1-3; 7 bases fit TRBD1. The CDR3 sequence is 13 residues long. V was pared by 5 bases and J by 3 bases, with 1 base of the junction left unmatched. The CDR3 nucleotides read TGTGCCAGCAGTCGGGACAGTGGAAACACCATATATTTT. This gives the protein CASSRDSGNTIYF.

The chain employs TRBV5-1 and TRBJ1-4; unclear D gene. Trimming removed 5 bases at V and 3 bases at J, with 11 bases between. Germline values: CDR1 SGHRS, CDR2 YFSETQ. This CDR3 is 14 amino acids long. The CDR3 nucleotides are TGCGCCAGCAGTCCAGAGACCTCTAATGAAAAACTGTTTTTT. As protein: CASSPETSNEKLFF.

The V call is TRBV5-1, the J call TRBJ2-1; possible D gene TRBD1, 6 bases. From germline, CDR1 is SGHRS and CDR2 YFSETQ. Deletions cut 0 bases from V and 12 bases from J, with 13 bases between. This CDR3 is 13 amino acids long. The CDR3 here is CASSLEVGARQFF. Written as DNA, the CDR3 is TGCGCCAGCAGCTTGGAAGTGGGGGCCAGGCAGTTCTTC.

This clonotype appeared a few times. The chain is built from TRBV3-1 and TRBJ2-7; D is tentatively TRBD1 or TRBD2 (5 bases each). V was clipped by 6 bases and J by 7 bases, with 22 bases between them. Germline V lookup: CDR1 LGHDT, CDR2 YNNKEL (reference sequence). CDR3 length equals 15 residues. The CDR3 nucleotides are TGTGCCAGCAGATCAGGGTCCGTTACACCGGGAGAGCAGTACTTC. Translating gives CASRSGSVTPGEQYF.

The CDR3: CASSSPKGANVLTF. CDR3 DNA: TGTGCCAGCAGTTCCCCCAAGGGGGCCAACGTCCTGACTTTC. This chain connects TRBV28 to TRBJ2-6; D gene unclear. V lost 4 bases and J lost 4, with 8 bases in between. The CDR3 contains 14 residues. Germline CDR1 is MDHEN and CDR2 is SYDVKM. The entire variable domain, with the rest obtained from reference TRBV28 and TRBJ2-6, is as follows: DVKVTQSSRYLVKRTGEKVFLECVQDMDHENMFWYRQDPGLGLRLIYFSYDVKMKEKGDIPEGYSVSREKKERFSLILESASTNQTSMYLCASSSPKGANVLTFGAGSRLTVL.

This clonotype was found a few times. The rearrangement uses TRBV7-2 and TRBJ1-2; TRBD1 matches at 10 bases. The CDR3 is made up of 15 amino acids. Germline loops: CDR1 SGHTA, CDR2 FQGNSA. J lost 8 bases, V lost 4 bases, and 10 bases had no gene match. Here the CDR3 reads CASSSWDRGGFGYTF. The CDR3, as DNA: TGTGCCAGCAGCTCTTGGGACAGGGGAGGCTTCGGCTACACCTTC.

The gene calls are TRBV6-2 or TRBV6-3 and TRBJ2-1, with 9 positions matching TRBD2. CDR3 size: 14 residues. V trimming: 7 bases; J trimming: 6 bases; junction bases outside the gene matches: 7. The V gene's germline CDR1 is MNHEY and CDR2 SVGEGT. The CDR3 loop is CASNTGTSFNEQFF. The CDR3, as DNA: TGTGCCAGCAACACGGGGACTAGCTTCAATGAGCAGTTCTTC.

This rearrangement joins TRBV9 to TRBJ2-3, with D tentatively TRBD1 or TRBD2 (5 bases each). CDR1 and CDR2 (germline): SGDLS, YYNGEE. The V end was cut by 4 bases, the J end by 7 bases, with 16 bases between. The CDR3 length is 14 residues. CDR3 DNA sequence: TGTGCCAGCAGCACCATAGGGGAGTCCTATACGCAGTATTTT. Translating it yields CASSTIGESYTQYF.

The sample holds a few counts of this clonotype. The chain joins TRBV7-8 to TRBJ2-7, with 10 bases fitting TRBD1. This CDR3 contains 14 residues. Per germline, CDR1 SGHVS and CDR2 FQNEAQ. Trimming at V came to 5 bases and at J to 3 bases, leaving 4 bases not matched to a gene. CDR3 coding DNA: TGTGCCAGCAGCCAGGGACAGGGGTTCTACGAGCAGTACTTC. Translation: CASSQGQGFYEQYF.

This clonotype was observed a few times. The chain links TRBV12-3 or TRBV12-4 to TRBJ2-7; TRBD1 is a possible D gene (6 bases). CDR3 size: 13 residues. V lost 6 bases to trimming and J lost 2 bases, with 11 bases between them. The CDR3 coding sequence is TGTGCCAGCAGGCCGGACAGCACCTACGAGCAGTACTTC. This translates into CASRPDSTYEQYF.

The chain is built from TRBV20-1 and TRBJ1-5; 7 nucleotides align to TRBD1. The J segment lost 9 bases and the V segment lost 6 bases, leaving 17 bases of the junction unmatched. Germline V gives CDR1 DFQATT, CDR2 SNEGSKA (reference sequence). The CDR3 consists of 15 residues. This CDR3 is CSANPPGQWIVPQHF. DNA of the CDR3: TGCAGTGCCAACCCCCCGGGACAGTGGATCGTGCCCCAGCATTTT.

The CDR3 is CASRSKGPNTEAFF. The CDR3 DNA reads TGCGCCAGCAGATCTAAGGGACCCAACACTGAAGCTTTCTTT. V and J are TRBV5-1 and TRBJ1-1; weak D call: TRBD1 (5 bases). The germline CDR1 and CDR2 sequences are SGHRS and YFSETQ. V was clipped by 5 bases and J by 2 bases, with 13 bases between them. CDR3 length equals 14 residues.

The chain recombines TRBV7-9 with TRBJ1-4; D call uncertain. This CDR3 contains 12 residues. From germline, CDR1 is SEHNR and CDR2 FQNEAQ (reference sequence). V lost 1 base and J lost 10, with 7 bases in between. The CDR3 spells CASSLDAGKLFF. CDR3 coding DNA: TGTGCCAGCAGCTTAGATGCCGGAAAACTGTTTTTT.

The rearrangement uses TRBV4-1 and TRBJ2-7, with D possibly matching TRBD2 (5 bases). The CDR3 contains 16 residues. Germline assignment: CDR1 MGHRA and CDR2 YSYEKL. Trimming shortened V by 1 base and J by 3 bases, and 16 bases separated the two germline ends. Written as DNA, the CDR3 is TGCGCCAGCAGCCAAGTTATGGCTAGCTTCGTCTACGAGCAGTACTTC. It is translated as CASSQVMASFVYEQYF.

This chain joins TRBV10-3 and TRBJ2-5, with D maybe TRBD1 (5 bases). The germline V gene has CDR1 ENHRY and CDR2 SYGVKD. This CDR3 is 13 amino acids long. V lost 6 bases, J lost 5 bases, and 13 bases lay in between. Here the CDR3 reads CAIRVRERETQYF. The DNA for the CDR3 is TGTGCCATCAGAGTCAGGGAAAGGGAGACCCAGTACTTC.

The gene calls are TRBV11-3 and TRBJ1-1, with 8 bases that match TRBD1. The CDR3 has 15 amino acids. V lost 0 bases to trimming and J lost 4 bases; unmatched junction nucleotides: 4. Looked up from germline, CDR1 is SGHNT and CDR2 is YENEEA. CDR3 coding DNA: TGTGCCAGCAGCTTAGATTGGCAGGGGGCCACTGAAGCTTTCTTT. Protein product: CASSLDWQGATEAFF. The full variable domain, with the rest looked up from reference TRBV11-3 and TRBJ1-1, is EAGVVQSPRYKIIEKKQPVAFWCNPISGHNTLYWYLQNLGQGPELLIRYENEEAVDDSQLPKDRFSAERLKGVDSTLKIQPAELGDSAVYLCASSLDWQGATEAFFGQGTRLTVV.

This clonotype was detected only a few times. One end of the junction does not line up with germline, which may come from a read error. The J gene is TRBJ2-3, the V gene TRBV6-5; the match to TRBD1 covers 9 bases. The V gene's germline CDR1 is MNHEY and CDR2 SVGAGI. CDR3 length: 16 residues. CDR3 residues: CASSNSGTGSPDTQYF. CDR3 bases: TGTGCCAGCAGTAACTCCGGGACAGGGAGTCCGGATACGCAGTATTTT.

In this sample, this clonotype turned up a few times. The genes are TRBV9 and TRBJ2-7; D is possibly TRBD1 or TRBD2 (6 bases each). The germline CDR1 and CDR2 sequences are SGDLS and YYNGEE. CDR3 length: 16 amino acids. V was pared by 4 bases and J by 6 bases, with 23 bases between. CDR3 nucleotide sequence: TGTGCCAGCAGCCCCCCAGGGGAGGAACGGCCTCGCGAGCAGTACTTC. Translated: CASSPPGEERPREQYF.